This TCR beta chain was observed in a study of blood T cell repertoires in COVID-19. Study-wide background: The United States, Italy and Spain supplied acute and convalescent COVID-19 samples. The analysed material was cDNA or gDNA that came from T cells, B-cell-depleted T cells, or PBMCs.

Seattle enrolled patients during active infection and tracked them longitudinally. The assay was immunoSEQ multiplex PCR, and TCRdb's table has in-frame clones only and misses some. Of approximately 290,000 clones listed, roughly nine tenths are singletons. V lost 3 bases and J 12 bases, leaving 12 bases between the germline ends. This CDR3 comprises 13 residues. The sequencing input was peripheral blood. The receptor comes from a woman in her 30s with COVID-19, enrolled during active disease. V is TRBV12-3 or TRBV12-4 and J is TRBJ1-6; D gene unclear. DNA of the CDR3: TGTGCCAGCAGTTTTGACAAGGTGCGACCCCTCCACTTT. Translation: CASSFDKVRPLHF.